This record covers a single T cell receptor beta chain. Its antigen is still unknown. This specimen comes from a study of T-cell reconstitution after alpha-beta-depleted transplantation in children. CDR1 and CDR2 (germline): MNHEY, SVGAGI. The CDR3 is made up of 16 amino acids. With 0 bases clipped from V and 2 bases from J, the junction kept 4 bases outside the gene matches. This sample's TCRbeta library carried unique molecular identifier barcodes. TCRdb used MiXCR to reprocess the PCR reads, holding one entry per CDR3 protein. The sample holds approximately 800,000 distinct CDR3 sequences, roughly 15% seen once. Overall study findings and caveats: T-cell counts and diversity at one year following transplant were attributed mainly to newly produced T cells.

The input for sequencing was PBMCs, mostly from graft donor cells, taken 360 days after TCRalphabeta/CD19-depleted stem cell transplant. The V and J genes are TRBV6-5 and TRBJ2-1, with 7 bases identical to TRBD2. The sequence was obtained from a male patient younger than 18 who had a stem cell transplant for acute lymphoblastic leukemia, so the T cells may come from the graft donor. The CDR3 here is CASSYSRAGAYNEQFF. The CDR3 DNA is TGTGCCAGCAGTTACTCCCGGGCGGGAGCCTACAATGAGCAGTTCTTC.